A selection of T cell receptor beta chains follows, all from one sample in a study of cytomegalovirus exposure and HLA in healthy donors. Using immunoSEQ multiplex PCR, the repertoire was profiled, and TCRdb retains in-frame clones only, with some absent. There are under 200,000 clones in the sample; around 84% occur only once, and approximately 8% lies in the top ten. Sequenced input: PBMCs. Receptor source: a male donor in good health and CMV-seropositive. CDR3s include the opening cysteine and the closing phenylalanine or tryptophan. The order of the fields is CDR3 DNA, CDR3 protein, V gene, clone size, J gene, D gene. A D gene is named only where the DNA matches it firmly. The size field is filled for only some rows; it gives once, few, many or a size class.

TGTGCCAGCAGTCCACAGGGTTACAATGAGCAGTTCTTC | CASSPQGYNEQFF | TRBV5-4 | - | TRBJ2-1 | -
TGTGCCAGCAGCGTCGCTAGCGGGAGTAGGACCGGGGAGCTGTTTTTT | CASSVASGSRTGELFF | TRBV9 | - | TRBJ2-2 | TRBD2
TGTGCCAGCAGCCAGGGGTCAGCCAGACCCTACGAGCAGTACTTC | CASSQGSARPYEQYF | TRBV9 | - | TRBJ2-7 | -
TGTGCCTGGAGCACAGGGGGCAGATCTGAAGCTTTCTTT | CAWSTGGRSEAFF | TRBV30 | once | TRBJ1-1 | TRBD1
TGTGCCAGCAGCACCCGGGAAGGGGGCGGTGAAAACACCATATATTTT | CASSTREGGGENTIYF | TRBV9 | few | TRBJ1-3 | TRBD1
TGTGCCAGCAGCTCGGGACAGGGGATACACGAGCAGTACTTC | CASSSGQGIHEQYF | TRBV7-6 | - | TRBJ2-7 | TRBD1
TGTGCCAGTAGTGACAGCGTCACAGATACGCAGTATTTT | CASSDSVTDTQYF | TRBV19 | once | TRBJ2-3 | -
TGTGCCAGCAGTTACTTAGGGACAGGGGGCTCACCCCTCCACTTT | CASSYLGTGGSPLHF | TRBV6-5 | - | TRBJ1-6 | TRBD1
TGTGCCAGCAGCGTAGCCAGGAACACCGGGGAGCTGTTTTTT | CASSVARNTGELFF | TRBV9 | - | TRBJ2-2 | -
TGTGCCAGCATGCCGTCGGGGGGCTACACCGGGGAGCTGTTTTTT | CASMPSGGYTGELFF | TRBV7-7 | few | TRBJ2-2 | -
TGCGCCAGCAGCGAGGACAGCGACTCTCAAGAGACCCAGTACTTC | CASSEDSDSQETQYF | TRBV5-1 | - | TRBJ2-5 | -
TGTGCCACCAGCAGTGCCAGCGGGAGGGGTTCCTACGAGCAGTACTTC | CATSSASGRGSYEQYF | TRBV15 | - | TRBJ2-7 | TRBD2
TGTGCCAGCAGCCTACGACCGACCTTCAGGGATGAAAAACTGTTTTTT | CASSLRPTFRDEKLFF | TRBV5-6 | - | TRBJ1-4 | -
TGTGCCAGCAGTTCCTTGACTAGCGGGGGGGAAGAGACCCAGTACTTC | CASSSLTSGGEETQYF | TRBV27 | - | TRBJ2-5 | TRBD2
TGCGCCAGCAGCCAAGAACGACTCCCGAACACTGAAGCTTTCTTT | CASSQERLPNTEAFF | TRBV4-3 | - | TRBJ1-1 | -
TGCGCCAGCAGAGGACAGGGGCATACTAATGAAAAACTGTTTTTT | CASRGQGHTNEKLFF | TRBV5-1 | - | TRBJ1-4 | TRBD1
TGTGCCAGCAGCACAAGGACAGGGACGAACACTGAAGCTTTCTTT | CASSTRTGTNTEAFF | TRBV7-6 | - | TRBJ1-1 | TRBD1
TGTGCCAGCAGCTTAACCGCGACAGTTTACAATGAGCAGTTCTTC | CASSLTATVYNEQFF | TRBV7-2 | - | TRBJ2-1 | -
TGCGCCAGCAGCCAAGAGGGGTGGAGGTCGGCACCCCTCCACTTT | CASSQEGWRSAPLHF | TRBV4-1 | - | TRBJ1-6 | -
TGCGCCAGCAGCAAGACGGAAGGGGATGGGGCCAACGGCCTGACTTTC | CASSKTEGDGANGLTF | TRBV4-1 | - | TRBJ2-6 | -
TGTGCCAGCAGTGATCAGGGTTCCTATAATTCACCCCTCCACTTT | CASSDQGSYNSPLHF | TRBV2 | - | TRBJ1-6 | -
TGTGCCAGCAGCCCCGGGGACAGGGGGTTCGAGCAGTACTTC | CASSPGDRGFEQYF | TRBV7-2 | - | TRBJ2-7 | TRBD1
TGTGCCAGTACCGTTGGACTACCCACAGATACGCAGTATTTT | CASTVGLPTDTQYF | TRBV27 | - | TRBJ2-3 | -
TGTGCCAGCAGCGCCCAGAGGGGACAGGGGGCATCCACCGGGGAGCTGTTTTTT | CASSAQRGQGASTGELFF | TRBV9 | - | TRBJ2-2 | TRBD1
TGTGCCAGCAGCTTAGGCCGGGAGGGCGTAGCTTTCTTT | CASSLGREGVAFF | TRBV7-2 | - | TRBJ1-1 | -
TGCGCCAGCAGCTTGGCGGTAGGGGGGAACACTGAAGCTTTCTTT | CASSLAVGGNTEAFF | TRBV5-1 | - | TRBJ1-1 | -
TGTGCCAGCAGTTTTCTCGGGACTAGCTTCACAGATACGCAGTATTTT | CASSFLGTSFTDTQYF | TRBV28 | once | TRBJ2-3 | TRBD2
TGTGCCAGCAGTACCTCCAGGGAGGCCTACGAGCAGTACTTC | CASSTSREAYEQYF | TRBV28 | - | TRBJ2-7 | -
TGTGCCAGCAGGGAGGTAGCGGGAGGCAATGAGCAGTTCTTC | CASREVAGGNEQFF | TRBV7-8 | - | TRBJ2-1 | TRBD2
TGCGCCAGCAGCTTGTCCGGGGCTGAAGCTTTCTTT | CASSLSGAEAFF | TRBV5-1 | - | TRBJ1-1 | -
TGTGCCAGCAGCTTGGACCCAGGGGGTGGAAACACCATATATTTT | CASSLDPGGGNTIYF | TRBV5-4 | - | TRBJ1-3 | TRBD1
TGTGCCTGGAGGCCGGGACAGGGAGGCGGGAGGAACTATGGCTACACCTTC | CAWRPGQGGGRNYGYTF | TRBV30 | - | TRBJ1-2 | TRBD1
TGTGCCAGCAGCTTAGTTCTCCCTCTTGGAGGGTTGAACACTGAAGCTTTCTTT | CASSLVLPLGGLNTEAFF | TRBV11-2 | - | TRBJ1-1 | -
TGTGCCAGCAGCGCGAGCGGGGGAGGCTACAATGAGCAGTTCTTC | CASSASGGGYNEQFF | TRBV13 | - | TRBJ2-1 | TRBD2
TGCGCCAGCAGCCAAGTTCCCGGTGGCTCCTACAATGAGCAGTTCTTC | CASSQVPGGSYNEQFF | TRBV4-1 | - | TRBJ2-1 | -
TGTGCCAGCAGTGACCGGACTAGCGGGGGTAATGAGCAGTTCTTC | CASSDRTSGGNEQFF | TRBV6-4 | few | TRBJ2-1 | TRBD2
TGTGCCAGCTCACCAGGGAGGCAGACCAGTAATTCACCCCTCCACTTT | CASSPGRQTSNSPLHF | TRBV18 | - | TRBJ1-6 | -
TGTGCCACCAGCAGAATGTGGGGGGGGACTGAAGCTTTCTTT | CATSRMWGGTEAFF | TRBV15 | - | TRBJ1-1 | -
TGTGCCAGTAACGCGGGGGTTACTTATCAGCCCCAGCATTTT | CASNAGVTYQPQHF | TRBV19 | - | TRBJ1-5 | -
TGTGCCACCAGCAGGGCCGGGAGGGTAGGCTACACCTTC | CATSRAGRVGYTF | TRBV15 | - | TRBJ1-2 | -
TGTGTCAGCAGTGAATGGATACCCAAAGAGGCTAATGAAAAACTGTTTTTT | CVSSEWIPKEANEKLFF | TRBV2 | - | TRBJ1-4 | -
TGTGCCAGCTCACGGGACAGGGGGTCGGAGACCCAGTACTTC | CASSRDRGSETQYF | TRBV18 | - | TRBJ2-5 | TRBD1
TGTGCCAGCAGTTCCTCTGACAGGGAGGAAAACTATGGCTACACCTTC | CASSSSDREENYGYTF | TRBV27 | - | TRBJ1-2 | TRBD1
TGTGCCTGGAGTGCCGACAGGGGAGGCTACACCTTC | CAWSADRGGYTF | TRBV30 | - | TRBJ1-2 | TRBD1